The 11 T cell receptor beta chains listed next were all sequenced from one sample in a study of vaccination effects on CD4 cells after COVID-19. Measured with immunoSEQ multiplex PCR; TCRdb has only the in-frame clones, and not every one. The sample lists approximately 28,000 clones, roughly 74% seen once, with 16% in the top ten. Before sequencing took place, the ViraFEST assay used viral peptide pools to expand antigen-specific CD4+ T cells. Culturing for nine to ten days preceded CD4+ T cell isolation. From March to December 2020, the person had a SARS-CoV-2 infection that was confirmed by PCR. These receptors have no identified antigens. This specimen was CD4+ T cells from PBMCs cultured with HCoV-NL63 spike peptides, taken before COVID-19 vaccination. These receptors all come from a human donor who had a prior SARS-CoV-2 infection.

This clone was detected only once. The chain links TRBV6-5 to TRBJ1-6; a possible D gene is TRBD1 (6 bases). Trimming removed 10 bases at V and 7 bases at J, with 14 bases between. CDR3 length: 13 residues. Germline assignment: CDR1 MNHEY and CDR2 SVGAGI. The CDR3 spells CATGTSRNSPLHF. The CDR3 DNA sequence: TGTGCCACCGGGACATCACGAAATTCACCCCTCCACTTT.

The CDR3 sequence: CASSDTTIRRFF. The CDR3 DNA reads TGTGCCAGCAGCGACACCACGATTCGTCGTTTCTTC. The rearrangement joins TRBV12-3 or TRBV12-4 to TRBJ2-1; D gene unclear. V was pared by 6 bases and J by 16 bases, with 19 bases between. The CDR3 sequence is 12 residues long.

The rearrangement joins TRBV4-1 to TRBJ2-4, with 11 bases identical to TRBD2. The V segment lost 6 bases and the J segment 1 base; nucleotides outside the gene matches: 8. The CDR3 sequence is 17 residues long. Germline V gene sequence: CDR1 MGHRA, CDR2 YSYEKL. The DNA for the CDR3 is TGCGCCAGCAGGCCTGTACTAGCGGGAGCTGCCAAAAACATTCAGTACTTC. This encodes CASRPVLAGAAKNIQYF.

CDR3 amino acids: CASSRISGWDSGANVLTF. The CDR3 DNA follows: TGTGCCAGCAGCCGGATCAGCGGTTGGGACTCTGGGGCCAACGTCCTGACTTTC. The V call is TRBV3-1 (or the pseudogene TRBV3-2), the J call TRBJ2-6; weak D call: TRBD2 (5 bases). The CDR3 sequence is 18 residues long. Trimming left V 4 bases short and J 0 bases short, with 16 bases between. The germline V gene has CDR1 LGHDT and CDR2 YNNKEL (reference sequence).

The V gene is TRBV6-5, the J gene TRBJ1-4; D gene uncertain. Germline values: CDR1 MNHEY, CDR2 SVGAGI. This CDR3 contains 15 residues. V was shortened by 6 bases and J by 8 bases, with 19 bases between the two germline ends. The CDR3 sequence: CASSRQSPSPEKLFF. The CDR3 nucleotides are TGTGCCAGCAGCCGCCAGAGCCCCTCACCGGAAAAACTGTTTTTT.

The V call is TRBV7-3, the J call TRBJ2-3; TRBD2 aligns across 8 bases. The length of the CDR3 is 15 residues. V dropped 2 bases and J dropped 2; count of bases not matched to a gene: 3. Germline V lookup: CDR1 SGHTA, CDR2 FQGTGA. CDR3 bases: TGTGCCAGCAGCTTAGGAGCGGGGGCCACAGATACGCAGTATTTT. Encoded protein: CASSLGAGATDTQYF.

This CDR3 is CASSDGRGTGELFF. The CDR3 bases are TGTGCCAGCAGTGACGGGAGGGGCACCGGGGAGCTGTTTTTT. J is TRBJ2-2 and V is TRBV2, with TRBD2 matching 8 bases. This CDR3 spans 14 amino acids. Looked up from germline, CDR1 is SNHLY and CDR2 is FYNNEI. Trimming cost V 3 bases and J 4 bases; bases outside gene matches: 1.

The rearrangement links TRBV9 to TRBJ2-2; D perhaps matches TRBD2 (5 bases). The germline V and J ends were trimmed by 6 bases and 4 bases, with 7 bases remaining between them. Per the germline V gene, CDR1 is SGDLS and CDR2 is YYNGEE. CDR3 length equals 12 residues. This CDR3 is CASTGLTGELFF. Here the CDR3 DNA reads TGTGCCAGCACCGGACTCACCGGGGAGCTGTTTTTT.

The chain is built from TRBV30 and TRBJ2-7; D is perhaps TRBD1 (6 bases). From germline, CDR1 is GTSNPN and CDR2 SVGIG (reference sequence). CDR3 size: 12 residues. Trimming stripped 2 bases from V and 4 bases from J, with 9 bases between. CDR3 residues: CAWSQDRYEQYF. CDR3 coding DNA: TGTGCCTGGAGTCAGGACAGATACGAGCAGTACTTC.

V usage is TRBV6-5 and J usage is TRBJ1-2; D call uncertain. Trimming pared 6 bases from V and 4 bases from J, leaving 12 bases between. The CDR3 contains 13 residues. The germline gives CDR1 MNHEY, CDR2 SVGAGI. The CDR3 nucleotides read TGTGCCAGCAGCGCGATGGCCGTCTATGGCTACACCTTC. Translated, it gives CASSAMAVYGYTF.

The chain employs TRBV5-1 and TRBJ2-7, with 8 nucleotides matching TRBD1. The CDR3 spans 13 residues. The V gene end was trimmed by 3 bases and the J gene end by 6 bases; junction bases not matched to a gene: 5. Germline V gives CDR1 SGHRS, CDR2 YFSETQ. CDR3 nucleotides: TGCGCCAGCAGCTCTCAGGGGGCGGGCGAGCAGTACTTC. This gives the protein CASSSQGAGEQYF.